The 23 T cell receptor beta chains in this list originate from one sample, sequenced in a study of T cells in women clearing cervical HPV infection. Generated by immunoSEQ multiplex PCR, the TCRdb table keeps only in-frame clones and is missing some. The sample table includes about 36,000 clones. The sample was blood buffy coat. All receptors derive from a woman between 18 and 69 years old with a cervical HPV16 infection that either progressed to CIN3+ or cleared (not recorded which).

A word on this clone: The read ends 3 residues before the CDR3 terminus; that terminus is restored from the germline J gene. The chain recombines TRBV6-2 or TRBV6-3 with TRBJ1-1; D gene ambiguous. V shed 4 bases and J shed 4 bases, with 13 bases lying between them. In germline, CDR1 is MNHEY, CDR2 SVGEGT. The CDR3 loop spans 14 amino acids. The CDR3 reads CASSSNGVSTEAFF. Partial CDR3 DNA: TGTGCCAGCAGTTCGAACGGGGTTAGCACTGAA.

In the case of this clone: The CDR3 end falls 3 residues outside the read, so it is completed with the germline J gene. The chain employs TRBV6-1 and TRBJ1-2, with a possible D match to TRBD1 (5 bases). The germline V gene encodes CDR1 MNHNS and CDR2 SASEGT. This CDR3 spans 16 amino acids. The V and J ends lost 3 bases and 2 bases respectively, with 16 bases between them. CDR3 DNA (partial): TGTGCCAGCAGTGAGGTACTGGGGCAGAGGAACTATGGC. Residues: CASSEVLGQRNYG. The entire CDR3 sequence reads CASSEVLGQRNYGYTF.

Comments on this clone: The read finishes 3 residues shy of the CDR3 end, and the germline J gene is used to complete it. The chain links TRBV30 to TRBJ1-3; the D is unclear. Per germline, CDR1 GTSNPN and CDR2 SVGIG (reference sequence). Trimming removed 0 bases at V and 0 bases at J, with 9 bases between. This CDR3 has 15 residues. The CDR3 loop reads CAWSVRRSSGNTIYF. The covered CDR3 bases are TGTGCCTGGAGTGTACGCAGAAGCTCTGGAAACACC.

Regarding this clone: The read ends 3 residues shy of where the CDR3 ends; the end is completed using the germline J gene. The gene calls are TRBV28 and TRBJ2-7; perhaps TRBD2 as D (6 bases). Looked up from germline, CDR1 is MDHEN and CDR2 is SYDVKM. V was cut by 5 bases and J by 6 bases, with 17 bases left in between. The CDR3 covers 14 residues. The covered CDR3 bases are TGTGCCAGCAGTCCACCCGACTGGGGGGTCGAG. It encodes CASSPPDWGVE. The entire CDR3 is CASSPPDWGVEQYF. Filled out from reference TRBV28 and TRBJ2-7, the complete variable domain reads DVKVTQSSRYLVKRTGEKVFLECVQDMDHENMFWYRQDPGLGLRLIYFSYDVKMKEKGDIPEGYSVSREKKERFSLILESASTNQTSMYLCASSPPDWGVEQYFGPGTRLTVT.

For this clone: The CDR3 extends 3 residues past the end of the read, so its final part is completed from the germline J gene. The chain couples TRBV6-1 to TRBJ1-2; TRBD1 is a possible D gene (6 bases). The CDR3 is made up of 14 amino acids. V shed 2 bases and J shed 7 bases, with 14 bases lying between them. Germline loops: CDR1 MNHNS, CDR2 SASEGT. The CDR3 protein is CASSETGMAGGYTF. Incomplete CDR3 DNA: TGTGCCAGCAGTGAAACAGGGATGGCAGGTGGC.

Worth noting for this clone: The read terminates 3 residues ahead of where the CDR3 ends, so the germline J gene completes it. This chain joins TRBV20-1 and TRBJ2-3; D may be TRBD1 (6 bases). The CDR3 length is 19 residues. Germline values: CDR1 DFQATT, CDR2 SNEGSKA (reference sequence). The sequenced CDR3 bases are TGCAGTGCTAGAGATCAGAGAGAGTTCTTAGGGGGTAGCAATCAGCCG. This translates into CSARDQREFLGGSNQP. The complete CDR3 sequence is CSARDQREFLGGSNQPQYF.

As to this clone: The read comes to an end 3 residues before the CDR3 does, leaving the germline J gene to fill in the end. The chain combines TRBV7-8 with TRBJ1-5; TRBD1 aligns across 8 bases. The junction had 4 bases not matched to a gene; V was cut back by 8 bases and J by 4 bases. The CDR3 runs to 13 residues. Germline-derived CDR1 and CDR2 are SGHVS and FQNEAQ. The CDR3 DNA, read in part, is TGTGCCAGCCAAGACAGGGGAAATCAGCCC. This gives the protein CASQDRGNQP. The full CDR3 protein reads CASQDRGNQPQHF. Filled out from reference TRBV7-8 and TRBJ1-5, the complete variable domain reads GAGVSQSPRYKVAKRGQDVALRCDPISGHVSLFWYQQALGQGPEFLTYFQNEAQLDKSGLPSDRFFAERPEGSVSTLKIQRTQQEDSAVYLCASQDRGNQPQHFGDGTRLSIL.

Regarding this clone: The missing CDR3 end, 3 residues past where the read stops, is filled in from the germline J gene. This chain connects TRBV7-7 to TRBJ2-1; 10 nucleotides align to TRBD2. The CDR3 loop spans 18 amino acids. J gave up 8 bases and V 4 bases, and 17 bases lay outside the gene matches. CDR1 is SSHAT, CDR2 FNYEAQ, per germline (reference sequence). CDR3 residues: CASSSGVASGSGRDEQFF. Incomplete CDR3 DNA: TGTGCCAGCAGCTCCGGGGTGGCTAGCGGGAGCGGACGGGATGAG. Full variable domain (missing parts from reference TRBV7-7 and TRBJ2-1): GAGVSQSPRYKVTKRGQDVTLRCDPISSHATLYWYQQALGQGPEFLTYFNYEAQPDKSGLPSDRFSAERPEGSISTLTIQRTEQRDSAMYRCASSSGVASGSGRDEQFFGPGTRLTVL.

As concerns this clone: With the read ending 3 residues before the CDR3 end, the germline J gene is used to fill in that end. The chain joins TRBV5-1 to TRBJ2-3, with TRBD2 matching over 9 bases. CDR1 is SGHRS and CDR2 is YFSETQ in the germline V gene. This CDR3 region has 14 residues. CDR3 DNA, as far as it was read: TGCGCCAGCAAGGAAATTAGCGGGGGAGAGACG. Residues: CASKEISGGET. The entire CDR3 protein is CASKEISGGETQYF.

Of note for this clone: The read comes to an end 3 residues before the CDR3 does, leaving the germline J gene to fill in the end. The V call is TRBV12-3 or TRBV12-4, the J call TRBJ2-6; TRBD2 is a possible D gene (6 bases). The germline V and J ends were trimmed by 5 bases and 2 bases, with 13 bases remaining between them. The CDR3 is 16 amino acids. CDR3: CASSPMGGPGANVLTF. The CDR3 DNA, read in part, is TGTGCCAGCAGTCCGATGGGGGGACCTGGGGCCAACGTC.

A note on this clone: The read terminates 3 residues before the CDR3 end, so the remaining end is supplied by the germline J gene. The V gene is TRBV5-1, the J gene TRBJ1-3, with 7 bases matching TRBD1. V gave up 3 bases and J gave up 2 bases; unmatched junction bases: 8. CDR1 is SGHRS, CDR2 YFSETQ, per germline. This CDR3 has 16 amino acids. The CDR3 protein is CASSYDRVGAGNTIYF. The part of the CDR3 DNA that was read is TGCGCCAGCAGCTACGACAGGGTCGGAGCTGGAAACACC. The full variable domain, with the rest looked up from reference TRBV5-1 and TRBJ1-3, is KAGVTQTPRYLIKTRGQQVTLSCSPISGHRSVSWYQQTPGQGLQFLFEYFSETQRNKGNFPGRFSGRQFSNSRSEMNVSTLELGDSALYLCASSYDRVGAGNTIYFGEGSWLTVV.

Remarks on this clone: The read terminates 3 residues ahead of where the CDR3 ends, so the germline J gene completes it. The rearrangement links TRBV27 to TRBJ2-7, with 7 bases aligning to TRBD1. The germline V gene encodes CDR1 MNHEY and CDR2 SMNVEV (reference sequence). This CDR3 contains 14 residues. After removal of 3 bases from V and 2 bases from J, the junction contained 4 bases not matched to a gene. CDR3 DNA, as far as it was read: TGTGCCAGCAGTTTTGGGACAGAAACCTACGAG. Translating it yields CASSFGTETYE. The complete CDR3 sequence is CASSFGTETYEQYF.

Worth noting for this clone: From the germline J gene comes the end of the CDR3, since the read stops 3 residues before it. The chain links TRBV2 to TRBJ1-1, with 9 bases fitting TRBD1. V was pared by 10 bases and J by 5 bases, with 5 bases of the junction left unmatched. This CDR3 spans 12 amino acids. Germline-derived CDR1 and CDR2 are SNHLY and FYNNEI. Incomplete CDR3 DNA: TGTGCCATCGGGACAGGGTCGACTGAA. Its translation is CAIGTGSTE. The CDR3 in full is CAIGTGSTEAFF. The variable domain in full, completed from reference TRBV2 and TRBJ1-1, reads EPEVTQTPSHQVTQMGQEVILRCVPISNHLYFYWYRQILGQKVEFLVSFYNNEISEKSEIFDDQFSVERPDGSNFTLKIRSTKLEDSAMYFCAIGTGSTEAFFGQGTRLTVV.

CDR3 amino acids: CASVTVPVGKNIQYF. Incomplete CDR3 DNA: TGTGCCAGCGTGACAGTCCCGGTGGGCAAAAACATT. The chain joins TRBV6-4 to TRBJ2-4; TRBD1 is a possible D gene (5 bases). The read terminates 3 residues before the CDR3 end, so the remaining end is supplied by the germline J gene. Trimming took off 8 bases at V and 3 bases at J, with 17 bases between the two ends. From germline, CDR1 is MRHNA and CDR2 SNTAGT. The CDR3 totals 15 residues.

As concerns this clone: The CDR3 goes on 3 residues after the read ends, and that part is filled in from the germline J gene. The chain carries TRBV19 and TRBJ2-4; the match to TRBD1 covers 8 bases. The CDR3 has 13 amino acids. Germline lookup yields CDR1 LNHDA and CDR2 SQIVND (reference sequence). The CDR3 sequence is CASIGQGFSGQYF. The sequenced CDR3 bases are TGTGCCAGTATTGGACAGGGCTTTAGTGGT.

On this clone itself: The read finishes 3 residues shy of the CDR3 end, and the germline J gene is used to complete it. The chain links TRBV20-1 to TRBJ2-1; TRBD1 aligns across 9 bases. This CDR3 is 13 amino acids long. The germline gives CDR1 DFQATT, CDR2 SNEGSKA (reference sequence). V was clipped by 6 bases and J by 9 bases; unmatched bases: 9. The CDR3 loop reads CSAWTGVAGEQFF. CDR3 DNA, as far as it was read: TGCAGTGCGTGGACAGGGGTTGCGGGTGAG.

Regarding this clone: The read terminates 3 residues before the CDR3 end, so the remaining end is supplied by the germline J gene. The chain combines TRBV6-4 with TRBJ2-5; weak D call: TRBD2 (5 bases). Germline loops: CDR1 MRHNA, CDR2 SNTAGT. The CDR3 contains 13 residues. With 2 bases removed from V and 7 bases from J, the gap between germline ends came to 11 bases. The chain's CDR3 is CASSDRPEGTQYF. The CDR3 bases that were read are TGTGCCAGCAGTGACAGGCCCGAGGGGACC.

Points on this clone: Read data end 3 residues before the CDR3 end; the end is taken from the germline J gene. The chain is built from TRBV7-2 and TRBJ1-2; D is perhaps TRBD1 (6 bases). This CDR3 comprises 13 residues. The germline CDR1 and CDR2 sequences are SGHTA and FQGNSA. CDR3 bases read: TGTGCCAGCAGCCCTACAGGGCCTGGGGGC. The encoded protein is CASSPTGPGG. The whole CDR3 sequence is CASSPTGPGGYTF.

Remarks on this clone: Coverage ceases 3 residues before the CDR3 finishes, and the germline J gene fills in the end. The rearrangement joins TRBV13 to TRBJ2-7; a weak D match, TRBD2 (5 bases). Germline CDR1 reads PRHDT; CDR2 reads FYEKMQ (reference sequence). The CDR3 is 16 residues long. Trimming shortened V by 5 bases and J by 0 bases, and 17 bases separated the two germline ends. The part of the CDR3 DNA that was read is TGTGCCAGCAGCCGACCACTAGGACCAAACTCCTACGAG. It is translated as CASSRPLGPNSYE. The complete CDR3 sequence is CASSRPLGPNSYEQYF.

A word on this clone: The read terminates 3 residues before the CDR3 end, so the remaining end is supplied by the germline J gene. V and J are TRBV28 and TRBJ2-1; 13 bases are a match to TRBD2. There are 15 residues in the CDR3. V was pared by 5 bases and J by 6 bases, with 4 bases of the junction left unmatched. The germline CDR1 and CDR2 sequences are MDHEN and SYDVKM. CDR3 sequence: CASSPTSGGANEQFF. The DNA read from the CDR3 is TGTGCCAGCAGTCCTACTAGCGGGGGGGCCAATGAG.

As for this clone: The sequence runs out 3 residues before the end of the CDR3; the remainder is reconstructed from the germline J gene. The genes are TRBV20-1 and TRBJ1-4, with D possibly TRBD1 on 5 matching bases. CDR3 length equals 14 residues. From germline, CDR1 is DFQATT and CDR2 SNEGSKA (reference sequence). Trimming shortened V by 0 bases and J by 8 bases, and 13 bases separated the two germline ends. The part of the CDR3 DNA that was read is TGCAGTGCTAGAGACGGGGGGAGAGGAGAAAAA. Translating gives CSARDGGRGEK. The CDR3 reads in full as CSARDGGRGEKLFF.

Points on this clone: Read coverage stops 3 residues before the CDR3 terminus; the germline J gene supplies the remainder. V gene TRBV7-6 combines with J gene TRBJ2-3; 11 nucleotides align to TRBD1. This CDR3 comprises 15 residues. J lost 5 bases, V lost 5 bases, and 6 bases had no gene match. Germline V lookup: CDR1 SGHVS, CDR2 FNYEAQ. The CDR3 DNA, read in part, is TGTGCCAGCAGCGAGAGAGGGACAGGGGGAGATACG. Protein sequence: CASSERGTGGDT. The full CDR3 protein reads CASSERGTGGDTQYF. The full variable domain, rest sourced from reference TRBV7-6 and TRBJ2-3, is GAGVSQSPRYKVTKRGQDVALRCDPISGHVSLYWYRQALGQGPEFLTYFNYEAQQDKSGLPNDRFSAERPEGSISTLTIQRTEQRDSAMYRCASSERGTGGDTQYFGPGTRLTVL.

To note about this clone: The CDR3 end falls 3 residues outside the read, so it is completed with the germline J gene. This sequence joins TRBV19 and TRBJ2-7, with TRBD2 as a possible D gene (5 bases). The germline CDR1 and CDR2 sequences are LNHDA and SQIVND (reference sequence). The V end was cut by 3 bases, the J end by 4 bases, with 16 bases between. This CDR3 region has 15 residues. CDR3 residues: CASSIGGPGKYEQYF. The covered CDR3 bases are TGTGCCAGTAGTATTGGCGGTCCGGGGAAGTACGAG.